These T cell receptor beta chains were read from a single sample in a study of blood T cell repertoires in COVID-19. Measured with immunoSEQ multiplex PCR; TCRdb has only the in-frame clones, and not every one. The repertoire holds 200,000 to 250,000 clones, with approximately 86% as singletons. Sample: peripheral blood. The receptors shown here come from a man aged 18 to 30 with active or convalescent COVID-19. The CDR3 runs from the conserved cysteine through the conserved F or W. D genes are given only for firm matches. Only part of the rows carry a size: once, few, many, or a class if the clone is expanded.

j_call	clone_size	v_call	d_call	cdr3_aa	cdr3_nt
TRBJ1-5	.	TRBV2	TRBD1	CASSATGVGNQPQHF	TGTGCCAGCAGTGCGACAGGGGTTGGCAATCAGCCCCAGCATTTT
TRBJ1-2	.	TRBV7-9	.	CASSLPTRLDYGYTF	TGTGCCAGCAGCTTGCCGACACGCTTAGACTATGGCTACACCTTC
TRBJ2-7	once	TRBV6-5	TRBD1	CASYSRTGGYEQYF	TGTGCCAGCTATTCCAGGACAGGGGGCTACGAGCAGTACTTC
TRBJ2-7	.	TRBV2	.	CASSFARTYEQYF	TGTGCCAGCAGTTTTGCGCGGACCTACGAGCAGTACTTC
TRBJ2-5	.	TRBV27	TRBD1	CASSLDRVQETQYF	TGTGCCAGCAGTTTGGACAGGGTGCAAGAGACCCAGTACTTC
TRBJ2-7	.	TRBV7-2	.	CASSLSRGAFYEQYF	TGTGCCAGCAGCTTATCACGCGGAGCCTTCTACGAGCAGTACTTC
TRBJ1-5	.	TRBV15	TRBD1	CATSRGLIRDRGNQPQHF	TGTGCCACCAGCAGAGGGTTAATCCGGGACAGGGGTAATCAGCCCCAGCATTTT
TRBJ1-1	.	TRBV12-3/TRBV12-4	TRBD1	CASMTGGASEAFF	TGTGCCAGCATGACAGGGGGCGCCTCTGAAGCTTTCTTT
TRBJ1-5	.	TRBV10-2	.	CASSWGTGNQPQHF	TGCGCCAGCAGTTGGGGAACAGGGAATCAGCCCCAGCATTTT
TRBJ2-1	.	TRBV30	.	CAWNQYSYNEQFF	TGTGCCTGGAACCAGTACTCCTACAATGAGCAGTTCTTC
TRBJ2-1	.	TRBV7-9	.	CASSLGPGGEQFF	TGTGCCAGCAGCTTAGGCCCAGGGGGGGAGCAGTTCTTC
TRBJ1-1	.	TRBV5-4	.	CASSVWGPGLKNTEAFF	TGTGCCAGCAGCGTATGGGGCCCGGGACTCAAGAACACTGAAGCTTTCTTT
TRBJ2-7	.	TRBV7-6	TRBD1	CASSPYPGQVYEQYF	TGTGCCAGCAGCCCCTACCCAGGACAGGTGTACGAGCAGTACTTC
TRBJ1-1	.	TRBV14	.	CASSQDSIRGTEAFF	TGTGCCAGCAGCCAAGACTCGATCAGGGGAACTGAAGCTTTCTTT
TRBJ1-3	.	TRBV5-1	TRBD1	CASSSTGVGNTIYF	TGCGCCAGCAGCTCTACAGGGGTTGGAAACACCATATATTTT
TRBJ2-2	.	TRBV28	TRBD1	CASSAPGTGGAGELFF	TGTGCCAGCAGTGCTCCCGGGACAGGGGGTGCCGGGGAGCTGTTTTTT
TRBJ1-2	.	TRBV6-1	TRBD1	CASRPGTENYGYTF	TGTGCCAGCAGGCCCGGGACAGAAAACTATGGCTACACCTTC
TRBJ1-5	few	TRBV27	TRBD1	CASSPGTAPSQPQHF	TGTGCCAGCAGCCCCGGGACAGCTCCAAGTCAGCCCCAGCATTTT
TRBJ1-1	.	TRBV5-1	.	CASSLGRGIGMNTEAFF	TGCGCCAGCAGCTTGGGCAGGGGTATCGGCATGAACACTGAAGCTTTCTTT
TRBJ1-1	few	TRBV19	TRBD1	CASSIATGRGVTEAFF	TGTGCCAGTAGTATAGCGACAGGGAGAGGTGTCACTGAAGCTTTCTTT
TRBJ2-4	.	TRBV19	TRBD2	CASSIGSGKAKNIQYF	TGTGCCAGTAGTATAGGTAGCGGGAAAGCCAAAAACATTCAGTACTTC
TRBJ1-2	once	TRBV28	.	CASSLGGDGYTF	TGTGCCAGCAGTTTGGGAGGGGACGGCTACACCTTC
TRBJ2-2	.	TRBV4-3	TRBD2	CASSREEGNTGELFF	TGCGCCAGCTCCCGGGAGGAGGGGAACACCGGGGAGCTGTTTTTT
TRBJ1-2	.	TRBV6-5	TRBD1	CASSLKGTGLYGYTF	TGTGCCAGCAGTTTGAAAGGGACAGGCCTCTATGGCTACACCTTC
TRBJ1-2	.	TRBV24-1	.	CATSEGSAYGYTF	TGTGCCACCAGTGAAGGGAGCGCCTATGGCTACACCTTC
TRBJ2-1	.	TRBV28	TRBD2	CASIWSGSSEQFF	TGTGCCAGCATCTGGAGCGGGAGTAGTGAGCAGTTCTTC
TRBJ2-2	.	TRBV28	.	CASSLSRGNTGELFF	TGTGCCAGCAGTTTAAGCAGGGGGAACACCGGGGAGCTGTTTTTT
TRBJ1-6	.	TRBV10-2	.	CASSEEGLKANSPLHF	TGCGCCAGCAGCGAGGAAGGACTCAAAGCTAATTCACCCCTCCACTTT
TRBJ2-1	.	TRBV7-2	TRBD2	CASSLQAGANEQFF	TGTGCCAGCAGCTTACAAGCGGGAGCCAATGAGCAGTTCTTC
TRBJ2-7	.	TRBV24-1	TRBD1	CATSDPTGGDEQYF	TGTGCCACCAGTGATCCGACAGGGGGCGACGAGCAGTACTTC
TRBJ2-3	.	TRBV7-7	TRBD1	CASSVGQGAGADTQYF	TGTGCTAGCAGCGTAGGACAGGGGGCGGGAGCAGATACGCAGTATTTT
TRBJ2-7	.	TRBV10-2	TRBD2	CASSLYNGLAGLINLTYEQYF	TGCGCCAGCAGTCTCTATAATGGACTAGCGGGCCTCATAAACCTTACCTACGAGCAGTACTTC
TRBJ1-4	.	TRBV19	.	CASSFGASGLGATNEKLFF	TGTGCCAGTAGTTTCGGTGCCTCAGGCCTGGGCGCAACTAATGAAAAACTGTTTTTT
TRBJ1-5	.	TRBV28	.	CASSLWGRTYQPQHF	TGTGCCAGCAGTTTATGGGGCAGAACATATCAGCCCCAGCATTTT
TRBJ1-1	few	TRBV30	TRBD1	CAWTRTGDEAFF	TGTGCCTGGACTAGGACAGGGGACGAAGCTTTCTTT
TRBJ2-1	.	TRBV2	.	CASSDLPGDEQFF	TGTGCCAGCAGTGACCTCCCCGGGGATGAGCAGTTCTTC
TRBJ2-7	once	TRBV5-4	TRBD1	CASSVGTGDSYEQYF	TGTGCCAGCAGCGTAGGGACAGGAGACTCCTACGAGCAGTACTTC
TRBJ2-2	.	TRBV7-8	.	CASSLTKGINQLNTGELFF	TGTGCCAGCAGCTTAACGAAGGGGATTAACCAACTCAACACCGGGGAGCTGTTTTTT